Listed here are 3 T cell receptor beta chains from one sample, sequenced in a study of long-term antiretroviral therapy in people with HIV. Survey-level immunoSEQ v3.0 assays were run. Libraries were prepared by immunoSEQ multiplex PCR; TCRdb keeps only in-frame clonotypes and omits some of them. The sample has 30,000 to 40,000 clones, roughly 77% seen once; the top ten hold 3% to 4%. Specimen: unsorted PBMCs, collected 1.9 years after starting antiretroviral therapy. The receptors here all came from a man aged 18 to 35 with HIV.

This clone showed up just once. V usage is TRBV19 and J usage is TRBJ1-1, with 9 bases lining up with TRBD1. V lost 5 bases and J lost 6; bases outside the gene matches: 4. CDR3 size: 13 residues. Per germline, CDR1 LNHDA and CDR2 SQIVND (reference sequence). CDR3 region: CASSDRGDSEAFF. The DNA of the CDR3 is TGTGCCAGTAGTGACAGGGGGGACTCTGAAGCTTTCTTT. Variable domain in full (rest from reference TRBV19 and TRBJ1-1): DGGITQSPKYLFRKEGQNVTLSCEQNLNHDAMYWYRQDPGQGLRLIYYSQIVNDFQKGDIAEGYSVSREKKESFPLTVTSAQKNPTAFYLCASSDRGDSEAFFGQGTRLTVV.

The chain has TRBV10-3 and TRBJ1-5, with a tentative D call TRBD1 (5 bases). There are 14 residues in the CDR3. V lost 4 bases, J lost 4 bases, and 11 bases lay in between. Germline V gene data show CDR1 as ENHRY and CDR2 as SYGVKD. As DNA, the CDR3 is TGTGCCATCAGTGTTGGGGCATCTAATCAGCCCCAGCATTTT. Amino acids: CAISVGASNQPQHF.

V is TRBV27 and J is TRBJ2-7, with D possibly called TRBD1 or TRBD2 (5 bases each). Deletions cut 5 bases from V and 4 bases from J, with 15 bases between. This CDR3 is built from 14 residues. Germline CDR1 is MNHEY and CDR2 is SMNVEV (reference sequence). CDR3 amino acids: CASSPSGSWYEQYV. As DNA, the CDR3 is TGTGCCAGCAGTCCGTCAGGGAGTTGGTACGAGCAGTACGTC.